A selection of T cell receptor beta chains follows, all from one sample in a study of cytomegalovirus exposure and HLA in healthy donors. Clones were sequenced by immunoSEQ multiplex PCR, and TCRdb holds only the in-frame ones, with some missing. The sample yields under 200,000 clones, 60% to 80% seen once. Sequenced input: PBMCs. The receptors here all came from a man between 35 and 55 years old in good health and CMV-seronegative. The CDR3 runs from the conserved cysteine through the conserved F or W. The D gene is left open where the match is weak. The size entry is marked missing in some rows and otherwise reads once, few, many or a size class.

cdr3_aa: CASTKTGGAGEQYF
cdr3_nt: TGTGCCAGCACGAAGACAGGGGGCGCGGGGGAGCAGTACTTC
cdr3_length: 14
j_call: TRBJ2-7
v_call: TRBV6-6
d_call: TRBD1
clone_size: few

cdr3_aa: CAWGGVGNTIYF
cdr3_nt: TGTGCCTGGGGAGGTGTTGGAAACACCATATATTTT
cdr3_length: 12
j_call: TRBJ1-3
v_call: TRBV30
d_call: -
clone_size: -

cdr3_aa: CASSVDGGSGANVLTF
cdr3_nt: TGTGCCAGCAGCGTGGACGGGGGTTCTGGGGCCAACGTCCTGACTTTC
cdr3_length: 16
j_call: TRBJ2-6
v_call: TRBV7-9
d_call: -
clone_size: few

cdr3_aa: CASSSGVATDTQYF
cdr3_nt: TGTGCCAGCAGCTCAGGGGTAGCGACAGATACGCAGTATTTT
cdr3_length: 14
j_call: TRBJ2-3
v_call: TRBV7-3
d_call: -
clone_size: -

cdr3_aa: CASSLGRVGSTDTQYF
cdr3_nt: TGTGCCAGCAGCCTGGGGAGGGTGGGAAGCACAGATACGCAGTATTTT
cdr3_length: 16
j_call: TRBJ2-3
v_call: TRBV19
d_call: TRBD2
clone_size: -

cdr3_aa: CASTKTGFGNTIYF
cdr3_nt: TGTGCCAGCACGAAAACAGGGTTTGGAAACACCATATATTTT
cdr3_length: 14
j_call: TRBJ1-3
v_call: TRBV6-6
d_call: -
clone_size: -

cdr3_aa: CASSSDRESSYEQYF
cdr3_nt: TGTGCCAGCAGCTCGGACAGGGAGAGCTCCTACGAGCAGTACTTC
cdr3_length: 15
j_call: TRBJ2-7
v_call: TRBV28
d_call: TRBD1
clone_size: -

cdr3_aa: CATSSNRGLRGNTIYF
cdr3_nt: TGCGCCACCAGCAGCAACAGGGGGCTCCGAGGAAACACCATATATTTT
cdr3_length: 16
j_call: TRBJ1-3
v_call: TRBV15
d_call: TRBD1
clone_size: -

cdr3_aa: CASSLASSGSRDTQYF
cdr3_nt: TGCGCCAGCAGCTTGGCCAGTAGCGGGAGTAGAGATACGCAGTATTTT
cdr3_length: 16
j_call: TRBJ2-3
v_call: TRBV5-1
d_call: TRBD2
clone_size: few

cdr3_aa: CATSRDVGGQGPLYEQYF
cdr3_nt: TGTGCCACCAGCAGAGATGTGGGTGGGCAGGGCCCCCTCTACGAGCAGTACTTC
cdr3_length: 18
j_call: TRBJ2-7
v_call: TRBV15
d_call: -
clone_size: -

cdr3_aa: CASSLGQGGTGELFF
cdr3_nt: TGCGCCAGCAGCTTGGGACAGGGGGGTACCGGGGAGCTGTTTTTT
cdr3_length: 15
j_call: TRBJ2-2
v_call: TRBV5-1
d_call: TRBD1
clone_size: -

cdr3_aa: CASSPLGTGGAETQYF
cdr3_nt: TGCGCCAGCAGCCCGTTGGGGACAGGGGGCGCGGAGACCCAGTACTTC
cdr3_length: 16
j_call: TRBJ2-5
v_call: TRBV4-1
d_call: TRBD1
clone_size: -

cdr3_aa: CASSLWGARQPQHF
cdr3_nt: TGTGCCAGCAGTTTATGGGGGGCTAGGCAGCCCCAGCATTTT
cdr3_length: 14
j_call: TRBJ1-5
v_call: TRBV28
d_call: -
clone_size: -

cdr3_aa: CASSLGLAGSTDTQYF
cdr3_nt: TGTGCCAGCAGTTTAGGCCTAGCGGGAAGCACAGATACGCAGTATTTT
cdr3_length: 16
j_call: TRBJ2-3
v_call: TRBV27
d_call: TRBD2
clone_size: -

cdr3_aa: CASSQEERGGFYEQYF
cdr3_nt: TGTGCCAGCAGCCAAGAGGAGCGGGGGGGTTTCTACGAGCAGTACTTC
cdr3_length: 16
j_call: TRBJ2-7
v_call: TRBV4-2
d_call: TRBD2
clone_size: -

cdr3_aa: CASTAGGSRETQYF
cdr3_nt: TGTGCCAGCACCGCGGGTGGAAGCAGGGAGACCCAGTACTTC
cdr3_length: 14
j_call: TRBJ2-5
v_call: TRBV5-6
d_call: -
clone_size: -

cdr3_aa: CASSRRDRVNTEAFF
cdr3_nt: TGTGCCAGCAGCCGACGGGACAGGGTGAACACTGAAGCTTTCTTT
cdr3_length: 15
j_call: TRBJ1-1
v_call: TRBV27
d_call: TRBD1
clone_size: -

cdr3_aa: CATSRDRQGANNSPLHF
cdr3_nt: TGTGCCACCAGCAGAGATCGACAGGGGGCGAATAATTCACCCCTCCACTTT
cdr3_length: 17
j_call: TRBJ1-6
v_call: TRBV15
d_call: TRBD1
clone_size: -

cdr3_aa: CASPQGQGSHPQHF
cdr3_nt: TGTGCCAGCCCCCAGGGACAGGGTAGTCACCCCCAGCATTTT
cdr3_length: 14
j_call: TRBJ1-5
v_call: TRBV21-1
d_call: -
clone_size: -

cdr3_aa: CASGGLASTDTQYF
cdr3_nt: TGTGCTAGTGGTGGACTAGCGAGCACAGATACGCAGTATTTT
cdr3_length: 14
j_call: TRBJ2-3
v_call: TRBV12-5
d_call: TRBD2
clone_size: few

cdr3_aa: CATSYRQGGQETQYF
cdr3_nt: TGTGCCACCAGCTACCGACAGGGTGGTCAAGAGACCCAGTACTTC
cdr3_length: 15
j_call: TRBJ2-5
v_call: TRBV15
d_call: TRBD1
clone_size: -

cdr3_aa: CSVEGAGTGSYEQYF
cdr3_nt: TGCAGCGTTGAAGGGGCAGGGACTGGATCCTACGAGCAGTACTTC
cdr3_length: 15
j_call: TRBJ2-7
v_call: TRBV29-1
d_call: -
clone_size: once

cdr3_aa: CASRRTSGNTGELFF
cdr3_nt: TGTGCCAGCAGGCGGACTAGCGGGAACACCGGGGAGCTGTTTTTT
cdr3_length: 15
j_call: TRBJ2-2
v_call: TRBV2
d_call: TRBD2
clone_size: -

cdr3_aa: CASSTRQGASNEKLFF
cdr3_nt: TGTGCCAGCAGCACCCGACAGGGGGCCTCTAATGAAAAACTGTTTTTT
cdr3_length: 16
j_call: TRBJ1-4
v_call: TRBV11-2
d_call: TRBD1
clone_size: -

cdr3_aa: CAISPDRVSNQPQHF
cdr3_nt: TGTGCCATCAGCCCGGACAGGGTAAGCAATCAGCCCCAGCATTTT
cdr3_length: 15
j_call: TRBJ1-5
v_call: TRBV10-3
d_call: TRBD1
clone_size: -

cdr3_aa: CAIGGETQYF
cdr3_nt: TGTGCCATCGGCGGAGAGACCCAGTACTTC
cdr3_length: 10
j_call: TRBJ2-5
v_call: TRBV10-3
d_call: -
clone_size: -

cdr3_aa: CASTLDSGARQPQHF
cdr3_nt: TGTGCCAGTACCCTGGACAGTGGAGCAAGGCAGCCCCAGCATTTT
cdr3_length: 15
j_call: TRBJ1-5
v_call: TRBV19
d_call: -
clone_size: -

cdr3_aa: CASRAGTDTQYF
cdr3_nt: TGTGCCAGCAGGGCGGGCACAGATACGCAGTATTTT
cdr3_length: 12
j_call: TRBJ2-3
v_call: TRBV6-5
d_call: -
clone_size: few

cdr3_aa: CSVPMDGGLAGGPQYNEQFF
cdr3_nt: TGCAGCGTACCTATGGACGGTGGACTAGCGGGAGGACCCCAATACAATGAGCAGTTCTTC
cdr3_length: 20
j_call: TRBJ2-1
v_call: TRBV29-1
d_call: TRBD2
clone_size: few

cdr3_aa: CASSLFEGAPDTQYF
cdr3_nt: TGTGCTAGCAGCTTGTTCGAGGGGGCTCCAGATACGCAGTATTTT
cdr3_length: 15
j_call: TRBJ2-3
v_call: TRBV7-7
d_call: TRBD1
clone_size: -

cdr3_aa: CASSYSQGTDTQYF
cdr3_nt: TGTGCCAGCAGTTACTCACAAGGCACAGATACGCAGTATTTT
cdr3_length: 14
j_call: TRBJ2-3
v_call: TRBV6-5
d_call: -
clone_size: -

cdr3_aa: CASAMTGGQETQYF
cdr3_nt: TGTGCCAGCGCCATGACAGGGGGCCAAGAGACCCAGTACTTC
cdr3_length: 14
j_call: TRBJ2-5
v_call: TRBV2
d_call: TRBD1
clone_size: -

cdr3_aa: CASSLGTGNEKLFF
cdr3_nt: TGTGCCAGCTCACTCGGGACAGGCAATGAAAAACTGTTTTTT
cdr3_length: 14
j_call: TRBJ1-4
v_call: TRBV18
d_call: TRBD1
clone_size: -

cdr3_aa: CASTRTGGPYYGYTF
cdr3_nt: TGTGCCAGTACCCGGACAGGGGGGCCTTACTATGGCTACACCTTC
cdr3_length: 15
j_call: TRBJ1-2
v_call: TRBV19
d_call: TRBD1
clone_size: once

cdr3_aa: CASSSICAPTWYF
cdr3_nt: TGTGCCAGCAGCTCCATCTGCGCCCCAACTTGGTACTTC
cdr3_length: 13
j_call: TRBJ2-5
v_call: TRBV21-1
d_call: -
clone_size: -

cdr3_aa: CASRGQGSLYEQYF
cdr3_nt: TGTGCCAGCAGGGGACAGGGGAGCCTCTACGAGCAGTACTTC
cdr3_length: 14
j_call: TRBJ2-7
v_call: TRBV6-5
d_call: TRBD1
clone_size: -

cdr3_aa: CAISESLGQLPIGYTF
cdr3_nt: TGTGCCATCAGTGAGAGTTTGGGACAGCTTCCTATCGGCTACACCTTC
cdr3_length: 16
j_call: TRBJ1-2
v_call: TRBV10-3
d_call: TRBD1
clone_size: -

cdr3_aa: CSARGQGQFF
cdr3_nt: TGCAGTGCTAGGGGACAGGGTCAGTTCTTC
cdr3_length: 10
j_call: TRBJ2-1
v_call: TRBV20-1
d_call: TRBD1
clone_size: -

cdr3_aa: CASSQGTSGASTDTQYF
cdr3_nt: TGCGCCAGCAGCCAAGGAACTAGCGGGGCCAGCACAGATACGCAGTATTTT
cdr3_length: 17
j_call: TRBJ2-3
v_call: TRBV4-3
d_call: TRBD2
clone_size: -

cdr3_aa: CSVEDLPGQVFYEQYF
cdr3_nt: TGCAGCGTTGAAGATCTTCCAGGACAGGTTTTCTACGAGCAGTACTTC
cdr3_length: 16
j_call: TRBJ2-7
v_call: TRBV29-1
d_call: TRBD1
clone_size: once

cdr3_aa: CASSLALSGASTDTQYF
cdr3_nt: TGTGCCAGCAGCTTGGCCCTTAGCGGAGCTAGCACAGATACGCAGTATTTT
cdr3_length: 17
j_call: TRBJ2-3
v_call: TRBV7-2
d_call: -
clone_size: -

cdr3_aa: CASSDSVTLVAGTQYF
cdr3_nt: TGTGCCAGCAGTGACTCCGTAACTTTGGTTGCGGGGACCCAGTACTTC
cdr3_length: 16
j_call: TRBJ2-5
v_call: TRBV2
d_call: -
clone_size: -

cdr3_aa: CSSSLRTGASYNEQFF
cdr3_nt: TGTTCCAGCAGCCTCCGGACAGGGGCGAGTTACAATGAGCAGTTCTTC
cdr3_length: 16
j_call: TRBJ2-1
v_call: TRBV7-9
d_call: TRBD1
clone_size: -

cdr3_aa: CASSPAGTGSKAKNIQYF
cdr3_nt: TGTGCCAGCAGCCCAGCCGGGACAGGGTCGAAGGCCAAAAACATTCAGTACTTC
cdr3_length: 18
j_call: TRBJ2-4
v_call: TRBV7-9
d_call: TRBD1
clone_size: few

cdr3_aa: CASSHPIAGGWGADTQYF
cdr3_nt: TGTGCCAGCAGCCACCCTATCGCGGGGGGGTGGGGGGCAGATACGCAGTATTTT
cdr3_length: 18
j_call: TRBJ2-3
v_call: TRBV9
d_call: TRBD2
clone_size: -

cdr3_aa: CASSGTVHYGYTF
cdr3_nt: TGTGCCAGCAGTGGGACAGTACACTATGGCTACACCTTC
cdr3_length: 13
j_call: TRBJ1-2
v_call: TRBV2
d_call: -
clone_size: few

cdr3_aa: CASSQEGRYTDTQYF
cdr3_nt: TGCGCCAGCAGCCAAGAGGGGCGGTACACAGATACGCAGTATTTT
cdr3_length: 15
j_call: TRBJ2-3
v_call: TRBV4-3
d_call: -
clone_size: -

cdr3_aa: CASSSGLGTDTQYF
cdr3_nt: TGTGCCAGCAGTTCAGGGCTGGGCACAGATACGCAGTATTTT
cdr3_length: 14
j_call: TRBJ2-3
v_call: TRBV7-2
d_call: -
clone_size: -

cdr3_aa: CASSLDRVGTDTQYF
cdr3_nt: TGTGCCAGCAGCTTAGACAGGGTTGGCACAGATACGCAGTATTTT
cdr3_length: 15
j_call: TRBJ2-3
v_call: TRBV7-8
d_call: -
clone_size: -

cdr3_aa: CASSDPGLPQETQYF
cdr3_nt: TGCGCCAGCAGTGATCCGGGACTACCACAAGAGACCCAGTACTTC
cdr3_length: 15
j_call: TRBJ2-5
v_call: TRBV10-2
d_call: TRBD2
clone_size: -

cdr3_aa: CASSRDIDYGYTF
cdr3_nt: TGTGCCAGCAGCAGGGACATAGACTATGGCTACACCTTC
cdr3_length: 13
j_call: TRBJ1-2
v_call: TRBV5-4
d_call: -
clone_size: many

cdr3_aa: CASSLAHWTYADTQYF
cdr3_nt: TGTGCCAGCAGCTTAGCGCATTGGACTTATGCGGATACGCAGTATTTT
cdr3_length: 16
j_call: TRBJ2-3
v_call: TRBV7-6
d_call: -
clone_size: few

cdr3_aa: CSVGGGNYGYTF
cdr3_nt: TGCAGCGTTGGAGGGGGCAACTATGGCTACACCTTC
cdr3_length: 12
j_call: TRBJ1-2
v_call: TRBV29-1
d_call: TRBD1
clone_size: -